The rows below give T cell receptor beta chains drawn from one sample of a study of blood T cell repertoires in COVID-19. Sequencing was performed with immunoSEQ multiplex PCR; in TCRdb, only in-frame clones are kept and a portion is missing. The sample has approximately 350,000 clones, approximately 86% seen once. The sequencing sample was made of peripheral blood. The origin of the receptors is a woman in her fifties or sixties with COVID-19, enrolled during active disease. The CDR3 runs from the conserved cysteine through the conserved F or W. Fields, in order: V gene, D gene, clone size, J gene, CDR3 DNA, CDR3 protein. D genes are given only for firm matches. Only some rows state a clone size, as once, few, many or a class for expanded clones.

v_call: TRBV9; d_call: TRBD2; clone_size: .; j_call: TRBJ2-7; cdr3_nt: TGTGCCAGCAGCGCAGCCCCGGGGGGGACCTACGAGCAGTACTTC; cdr3_aa: CASSAAPGGTYEQYF
v_call: TRBV5-4; d_call: .; clone_size: .; j_call: TRBJ1-1; cdr3_nt: TGTGCCAGCAGCCCCTCCCGGGGGGCCGGGAACACTGAAGCTTTCTTT; cdr3_aa: CASSPSRGAGNTEAFF
v_call: TRBV7-9; d_call: .; clone_size: .; j_call: TRBJ1-3; cdr3_nt: TGTGCCAGCAGCACCCCAGACTCTGGAAACACCATATATTTT; cdr3_aa: CASSTPDSGNTIYF
v_call: TRBV29-1; d_call: .; clone_size: .; j_call: TRBJ1-1; cdr3_nt: TGCAGCGTTGACGAGACAATGAACACTGAAGCTTTCTTT; cdr3_aa: CSVDETMNTEAFF
v_call: TRBV5-1; d_call: TRBD1; clone_size: .; j_call: TRBJ1-1; cdr3_nt: TGCGCCAGCAGAAAGACAGGGGCGAGAGATAGGGACACTGAAGCTTTCTTT; cdr3_aa: CASRKTGARDRDTEAFF
v_call: TRBV15; d_call: .; clone_size: .; j_call: TRBJ2-3; cdr3_nt: TGTGCCACCAGCAGCCAGGGAACAGATACGCAGTATTTT; cdr3_aa: CATSSQGTDTQYF
v_call: TRBV29-1; d_call: TRBD2; clone_size: .; j_call: TRBJ2-5; cdr3_nt: TGCAGCGTTTCCGGGGGGGAAGAGACCCAGTACTTC; cdr3_aa: CSVSGGEETQYF
v_call: TRBV4-1; d_call: TRBD2; clone_size: .; j_call: TRBJ2-5; cdr3_nt: TGCGCCAGCAGCCAAGATGGACTAGCGGGGGGGGATCAAGAGACCCAGTACTTC; cdr3_aa: CASSQDGLAGGDQETQYF
v_call: TRBV3-1/TRBV3-2; d_call: .; clone_size: once; j_call: TRBJ1-6; cdr3_nt: TGTGCCAGCAGCCAAGTCGCGCAGGGTGGTGGTTATAATTCACCCCTCCACTTT; cdr3_aa: CASSQVAQGGGYNSPLHF
v_call: TRBV28; d_call: .; clone_size: .; j_call: TRBJ2-3; cdr3_nt: TGTGCCAGCAGTCAACAGGGAGTGGGGCAAGATACGCAGTATTTT; cdr3_aa: CASSQQGVGQDTQYF
v_call: TRBV28; d_call: TRBD2; clone_size: .; j_call: TRBJ2-3; cdr3_nt: TGTGCCAGCCGGTCGCCCTCGGGGGGGCAGACCGATACGCAGTATTTT; cdr3_aa: CASRSPSGGQTDTQYF
v_call: TRBV3-1/TRBV3-2; d_call: TRBD1; clone_size: .; j_call: TRBJ1-4; cdr3_nt: TGTGCCAGCAGCCAAGGGGACAGGGGTAATGAAAAACTGTTTTTT; cdr3_aa: CASSQGDRGNEKLFF
v_call: TRBV20-1; d_call: .; clone_size: .; j_call: TRBJ1-1; cdr3_nt: TGCAGTGCTAGTACGCCTATTGAAGCTTTCTTT; cdr3_aa: CSASTPIEAFF
v_call: TRBV9; d_call: TRBD1; clone_size: .; j_call: TRBJ2-5; cdr3_nt: TGTGCCAGCAGCGCGCCGACAGGGCCCCAAGAGACCCAGTACTTC; cdr3_aa: CASSAPTGPQETQYF
v_call: TRBV12-1; d_call: .; clone_size: .; j_call: TRBJ2-7; cdr3_nt: TGTGCCAGCAGCTTCGAGACAGGGGAGGACTTC; cdr3_aa: CASSFETGEDF
v_call: TRBV5-4; d_call: TRBD2; clone_size: .; j_call: TRBJ2-3; cdr3_nt: TGTGCCAGCAGCTTGGCGAAAGCGGGGGGGTACACAGATACGCAGTATTTT; cdr3_aa: CASSLAKAGGYTDTQYF
v_call: TRBV2; d_call: TRBD2; clone_size: .; j_call: TRBJ2-1; cdr3_nt: TGTGCCAGCAGTCTACTAGCGGGGGGGCAGTTCTTC; cdr3_aa: CASSLLAGGQFF
v_call: TRBV7-2; d_call: TRBD2; clone_size: .; j_call: TRBJ2-7; cdr3_nt: TGTGCCAGCAGCTCGCGGGGGGGTTCCTACGAGCAGTACTTC; cdr3_aa: CASSSRGGSYEQYF
v_call: TRBV6-6; d_call: TRBD1; clone_size: .; j_call: TRBJ1-2; cdr3_nt: TGCGCTAGTTTCCCGCGGACAGGTTCGGATGGCTACACCTTC; cdr3_aa: CASFPRTGSDGYTF
v_call: TRBV5-1; d_call: .; clone_size: .; j_call: TRBJ1-6; cdr3_nt: TGCGCCAGCAGCTTGCGGGAAGACAGGCGGCCCCTCCACTTT; cdr3_aa: CASSLREDRRPLHF
v_call: TRBV21-1; d_call: .; clone_size: .; j_call: TRBJ1-5; cdr3_nt: TGTGCCAGCAGCAAGCCCGGCAGGGGAAGTGATCAGCCCCAGCATTTT; cdr3_aa: CASSKPGRGSDQPQHF
v_call: TRBV6-6; d_call: .; clone_size: .; j_call: TRBJ2-5; cdr3_nt: TGTGCCAGCAGTTACTCGTGGGTGGAACAGCAAGAGACCCAGTACTTC; cdr3_aa: CASSYSWVEQQETQYF
v_call: TRBV6-5; d_call: TRBD1; clone_size: .; j_call: TRBJ1-2; cdr3_nt: TGTGCCAGCAGTTACTCCGGGACAGGGGACTATGGCTACACCTTC; cdr3_aa: CASSYSGTGDYGYTF
v_call: TRBV19; d_call: TRBD1; clone_size: once; j_call: TRBJ1-3; cdr3_nt: TGTGCCAGTAGCCCGGGACAGCCGTACTCTGGAAACACCATATATTTT; cdr3_aa: CASSPGQPYSGNTIYF
v_call: TRBV4-3; d_call: .; clone_size: .; j_call: TRBJ2-5; cdr3_nt: TGCGCCAGCAGCCAAGCCGCGACTAGAGGAGAGACCCAGTACTTC; cdr3_aa: CASSQAATRGETQYF
v_call: TRBV7-8; d_call: .; clone_size: once; j_call: TRBJ1-3; cdr3_nt: TGTGCCAGCAGCTTAATAGCTGGCGTCCAGAGTGGAAACACCATATATTTT; cdr3_aa: CASSLIAGVQSGNTIYF
v_call: TRBV6-2/TRBV6-3; d_call: .; clone_size: .; j_call: TRBJ2-5; cdr3_nt: TGTGCCAGCAGTCAGGACTGGTACCAAGAGACCCAGTACTTC; cdr3_aa: CASSQDWYQETQYF
v_call: TRBV19; d_call: TRBD1; clone_size: .; j_call: TRBJ1-2; cdr3_nt: TGTGCCAGTAGCTCAAGCGGGGCGGGACAGGTATTTGGCTACACCTTC; cdr3_aa: CASSSSGAGQVFGYTF
v_call: TRBV4-1; d_call: .; clone_size: few; j_call: TRBJ1-1; cdr3_nt: TGCGCCAGCAGCCAAAATTACGGCGGCAGGGCTGAAGCTTTCTTT; cdr3_aa: CASSQNYGGRAEAFF
v_call: TRBV27; d_call: TRBD1; clone_size: few; j_call: TRBJ1-5; cdr3_nt: TGTGCCAGCAGTTTATCAGGGGGCGCAAATCAGCCCCAGCATTTT; cdr3_aa: CASSLSGGANQPQHF
v_call: TRBV6-5; d_call: TRBD1; clone_size: .; j_call: TRBJ2-7; cdr3_nt: TGTGCCAGCAGTTACTCGACAGGGATCTACGAGCAGTACTTC; cdr3_aa: CASSYSTGIYEQYF
v_call: TRBV6-5; d_call: TRBD2; clone_size: once; j_call: TRBJ2-2; cdr3_nt: TGTGCCAGCAGTTACGGGACTAGCGGGGTCCCCGGGGAGCTGTTTTTT; cdr3_aa: CASSYGTSGVPGELFF
v_call: TRBV7-2; d_call: .; clone_size: .; j_call: TRBJ2-3; cdr3_nt: TGTGCCAGCAGCTTAGCCGCGAGGGAACTGGATACGCAGTATTTT; cdr3_aa: CASSLAARELDTQYF
v_call: TRBV4-2; d_call: TRBD1; clone_size: .; j_call: TRBJ1-2; cdr3_nt: TGTGCCAGCAGCCCCATCGGGACAGGGGAAATCTATGGCTACACCTTC; cdr3_aa: CASSPIGTGEIYGYTF
v_call: TRBV7-9; d_call: .; clone_size: once; j_call: TRBJ2-2; cdr3_nt: TGTGCCAGCAGCCGGGGAGCGAACACCGGGGAGCTGTTTTTT; cdr3_aa: CASSRGANTGELFF
v_call: TRBV13; d_call: .; clone_size: .; j_call: TRBJ2-4; cdr3_nt: TGTGCCAGCAGCTTCCAGGGGCCCAAAAACATTCAGTACTTC; cdr3_aa: CASSFQGPKNIQYF
v_call: TRBV2; d_call: TRBD2; clone_size: .; j_call: TRBJ2-5; cdr3_nt: TGTGCCAGCAGTGAAAGTCGAGCGGGGGGGCTGGAGACCCAGTACTTC; cdr3_aa: CASSESRAGGLETQYF
v_call: TRBV13; d_call: .; clone_size: once; j_call: TRBJ2-7; cdr3_nt: TGTGCCAGCAGCTCAGTGCCCGTGGGGAGCTCCTACGAGCAGTACTTC; cdr3_aa: CASSSVPVGSSYEQYF
v_call: TRBV19; d_call: .; clone_size: .; j_call: TRBJ2-7; cdr3_nt: TGTGCCAGTAGTTCAGGCCAATTCTACGAGCAGTACTTC; cdr3_aa: CASSSGQFYEQYF
v_call: TRBV29-1; d_call: .; clone_size: .; j_call: TRBJ2-3; cdr3_nt: TGCAGCGGCTGGACAGAGATTACAGATACGCAGTATTTT; cdr3_aa: CSGWTEITDTQYF
v_call: TRBV20-1; d_call: TRBD2; clone_size: few; j_call: TRBJ2-1; cdr3_nt: TGCAGTGCTAGTGGGACTAGCGGGGGCCCGGGTGGGAATGAGCAGTTCTTC; cdr3_aa: CSASGTSGGPGGNEQFF
v_call: TRBV6-5; d_call: TRBD1; clone_size: .; j_call: TRBJ1-2; cdr3_nt: TGTGCCAGCAGCCAGGGACAGAACTATGGCTACACCTTC; cdr3_aa: CASSQGQNYGYTF
v_call: TRBV28; d_call: TRBD1; clone_size: .; j_call: TRBJ1-1; cdr3_nt: TGTGCCAGCAGGACAGGGGGCCTGGACACTGAAGCTTTCTTT; cdr3_aa: CASRTGGLDTEAFF
v_call: TRBV10-3; d_call: .; clone_size: .; j_call: TRBJ1-2; cdr3_nt: TGTGCCATCAGCCAGGGGAATGGGAAGGGCTACACCTTC; cdr3_aa: CAISQGNGKGYTF
v_call: TRBV18; d_call: TRBD1; clone_size: .; j_call: TRBJ1-5; cdr3_nt: TGTGCCAGCTCACCACCTGAACAGGGGGTCGGTCAGCCCCAGCATTTT; cdr3_aa: CASSPPEQGVGQPQHF
v_call: TRBV19; d_call: TRBD1; clone_size: .; j_call: TRBJ1-1; cdr3_nt: TGTGCCAGTAGTATAGCCTTGGCAGGGGGCCCTGAAGCTTTCTTT; cdr3_aa: CASSIALAGGPEAFF
v_call: TRBV15; d_call: TRBD1; clone_size: .; j_call: TRBJ2-5; cdr3_nt: TGTGCCACCAGCAGAGATGGGACAGGGGAACAAGAGACCCAGTACTTC; cdr3_aa: CATSRDGTGEQETQYF
v_call: TRBV11-3; d_call: .; clone_size: .; j_call: TRBJ1-2; cdr3_nt: TGTGCCAGCAGCTTGGGCGGGAGGGATGAGTATGGCTACACCTTC; cdr3_aa: CASSLGGRDEYGYTF
v_call: TRBV6-5; d_call: TRBD1; clone_size: once; j_call: TRBJ1-2; cdr3_nt: TGTGCCAGCAGTCAGGGGCAGGGGGAAAGGGGCTACACCTTC; cdr3_aa: CASSQGQGERGYTF
v_call: TRBV6-2/TRBV6-3; d_call: .; clone_size: .; j_call: TRBJ2-4; cdr3_nt: TGTGCCAGCAGTCCGCATCGGACAGAAGTAGCCAAAAACATTCAGTACTTC; cdr3_aa: CASSPHRTEVAKNIQYF
v_call: TRBV9; d_call: .; clone_size: .; j_call: TRBJ2-1; cdr3_nt: TGTGCCAGCAGCTCTACCGGGACTGCATACAATGAGCAGTTCTTC; cdr3_aa: CASSSTGTAYNEQFF
v_call: TRBV6-1; d_call: TRBD1; clone_size: .; j_call: TRBJ1-4; cdr3_nt: TGTGCCAGCAGTGAAGCCGGGACAGGGAGTGAAAAACTGTTTTTT; cdr3_aa: CASSEAGTGSEKLFF
v_call: TRBV10-1; d_call: TRBD2; clone_size: .; j_call: TRBJ2-1; cdr3_nt: TGCGCCAGCAGTGAGGGACTAGCGGGGTCTGAGCAGTTCTTC; cdr3_aa: CASSEGLAGSEQFF
v_call: TRBV7-2; d_call: TRBD2; clone_size: .; j_call: TRBJ2-3; cdr3_nt: TGTGCCAGCAGCTCCCGACTAGCGGGGGGCACAGATACGCAGTATTTT; cdr3_aa: CASSSRLAGGTDTQYF
v_call: TRBV2; d_call: .; clone_size: .; j_call: TRBJ1-1; cdr3_nt: TGTGCCAGCAGTCTTTATGGGGAGGTGAACACTGAAGCTTTCTTT; cdr3_aa: CASSLYGEVNTEAFF
v_call: TRBV5-8; d_call: TRBD1; clone_size: .; j_call: TRBJ1-5; cdr3_nt: TGTGCCAGCAGCGAAGGGACAGGGATGGGCCAGCCCCAGCATTTT; cdr3_aa: CASSEGTGMGQPQHF
v_call: TRBV6-6; d_call: TRBD1; clone_size: .; j_call: TRBJ1-6; cdr3_nt: TGTGCCAGCAGCCGGGACAGCAGGCCCTCAGTACCCAGATCCTCTGGTTCACCCCTCCACTTT; cdr3_aa: CASSRDSRPSVPRSSGSPLHF
v_call: TRBV15; d_call: TRBD1; clone_size: few; j_call: TRBJ1-4; cdr3_nt: TGTGCCACCAGCAGGGGTGGGACAGGAGGACAGGAAAAACTGTTTTTT; cdr3_aa: CATSRGGTGGQEKLFF
v_call: TRBV5-1; d_call: TRBD1; clone_size: .; j_call: TRBJ2-5; cdr3_nt: TGCGCCAGCAGCCCCCGGGACAGCCAAGAGACCCAGTACTTC; cdr3_aa: CASSPRDSQETQYF
v_call: TRBV18; d_call: TRBD1; clone_size: .; j_call: TRBJ2-7; cdr3_nt: TGTGCCAGCTCACCAGGGGACAGGGGATCCTACGAGCAGTACTTC; cdr3_aa: CASSPGDRGSYEQYF